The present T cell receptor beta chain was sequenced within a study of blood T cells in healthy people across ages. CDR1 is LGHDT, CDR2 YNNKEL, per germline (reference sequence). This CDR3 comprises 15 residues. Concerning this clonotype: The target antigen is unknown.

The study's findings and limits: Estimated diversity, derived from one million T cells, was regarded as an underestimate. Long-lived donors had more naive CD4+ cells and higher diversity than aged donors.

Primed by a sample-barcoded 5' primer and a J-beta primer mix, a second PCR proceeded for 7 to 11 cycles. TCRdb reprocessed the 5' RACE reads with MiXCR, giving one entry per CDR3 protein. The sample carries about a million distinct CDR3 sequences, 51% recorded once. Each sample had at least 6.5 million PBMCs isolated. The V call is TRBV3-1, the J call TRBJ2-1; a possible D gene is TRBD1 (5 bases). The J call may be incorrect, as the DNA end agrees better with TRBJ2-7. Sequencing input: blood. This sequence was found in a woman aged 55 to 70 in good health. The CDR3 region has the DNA TGTGCCAGCAGCTACCGGGCAGGGCTACCCTACGAGCAGTACTTC. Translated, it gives CASSYRAGLPYEQYF.